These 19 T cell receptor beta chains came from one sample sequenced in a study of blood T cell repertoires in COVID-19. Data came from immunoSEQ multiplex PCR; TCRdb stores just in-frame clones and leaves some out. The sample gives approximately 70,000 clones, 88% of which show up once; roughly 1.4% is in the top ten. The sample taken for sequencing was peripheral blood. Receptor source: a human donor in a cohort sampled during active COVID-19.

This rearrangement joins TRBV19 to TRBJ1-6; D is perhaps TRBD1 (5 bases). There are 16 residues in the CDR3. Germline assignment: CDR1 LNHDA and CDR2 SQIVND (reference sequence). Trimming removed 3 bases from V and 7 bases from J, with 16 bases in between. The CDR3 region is CASSIIGVGGNSPLHF. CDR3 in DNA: TGTGCCAGTAGTATTATCGGGGTCGGGGGGAATTCACCCCTCCACTTT. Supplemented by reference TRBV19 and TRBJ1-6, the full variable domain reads DGGITQSPKYLFRKEGQNVTLSCEQNLNHDAMYWYRQDPGQGLRLIYYSQIVNDFQKGDIAEGYSVSREKKESFPLTVTSAQKNPTAFYLCASSIIGVGGNSPLHFGNGTRLTVT.

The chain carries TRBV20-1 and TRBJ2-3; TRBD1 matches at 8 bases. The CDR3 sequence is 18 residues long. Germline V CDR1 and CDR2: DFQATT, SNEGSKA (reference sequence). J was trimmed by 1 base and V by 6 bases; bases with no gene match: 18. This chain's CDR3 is CSASGQGKRRGGTDTQYF. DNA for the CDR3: TGCAGTGCGAGTGGACAGGGTAAAAGGCGGGGAGGCACAGATACGCAGTATTTT.

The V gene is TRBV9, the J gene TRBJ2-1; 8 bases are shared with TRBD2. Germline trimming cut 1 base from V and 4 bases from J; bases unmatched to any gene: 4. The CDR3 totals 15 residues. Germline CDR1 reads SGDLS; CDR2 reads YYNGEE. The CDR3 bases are TGTGCCAGCAGCGTAAGCGGGAGAATTTACAATGAGCAGTTCTTC. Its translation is CASSVSGRIYNEQFF. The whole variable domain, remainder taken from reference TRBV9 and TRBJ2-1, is DSGVTQTPKHLITATGQRVTLRCSPRSGDLSVYWYQQSLDQGLQFLIQYYNGEERAKGNILERFSAQQFPDLHSELNLSSLELGDSALYFCASSVSGRIYNEQFFGPGTRLTVL.

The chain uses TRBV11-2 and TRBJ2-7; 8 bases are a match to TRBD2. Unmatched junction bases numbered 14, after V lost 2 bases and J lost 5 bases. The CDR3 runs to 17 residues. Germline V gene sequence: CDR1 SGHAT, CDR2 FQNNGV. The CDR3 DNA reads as TGTGCCAGCAGCTTATCAGCCACAGCGGGAGAAGGGCACGAGCAGTACTTC. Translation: CASSLSATAGEGHEQYF. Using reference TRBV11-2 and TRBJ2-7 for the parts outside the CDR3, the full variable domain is EAGVAQSPRYKIIEKRQSVAFWCNPISGHATLYWYQQILGQGPKLLIQFQNNGVVDDSQLPKDRFSAERLKGVDSTLKIQPAKLEDSAVYLCASSLSATAGEGHEQYFGPGTRLTVT.

The DNA for the CDR3 is TGTGCCAGCAGCGTAGATGGGGGGAGGCAGGAGAGGTTCGCAGATACGCAGTATTTT. This sequence encodes CASSVDGGRQERFADTQYF. V is TRBV9 and J is TRBJ2-3, with a weak D call TRBD2 (6 bases). Germline CDR1 reads SGDLS; CDR2 reads YYNGEE. V was trimmed by 0 bases and J by 4 bases, leaving 24 bases between them. This CDR3 is built from 19 residues.

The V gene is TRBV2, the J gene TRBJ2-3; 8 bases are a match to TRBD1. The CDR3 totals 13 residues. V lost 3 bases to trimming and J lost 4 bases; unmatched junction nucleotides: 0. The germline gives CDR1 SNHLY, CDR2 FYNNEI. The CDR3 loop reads CASSETGADTQYF. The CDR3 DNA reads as TGTGCCAGCAGTGAGACAGGGGCAGATACGCAGTATTTT.

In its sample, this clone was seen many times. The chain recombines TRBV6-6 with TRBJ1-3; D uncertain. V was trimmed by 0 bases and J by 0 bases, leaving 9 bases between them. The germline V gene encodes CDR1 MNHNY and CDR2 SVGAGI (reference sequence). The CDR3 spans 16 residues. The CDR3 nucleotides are TGTGCCAGCAGTTACTCGACATTCCGCTCTGGAAACACCATATATTTT. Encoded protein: CASSYSTFRSGNTIYF.

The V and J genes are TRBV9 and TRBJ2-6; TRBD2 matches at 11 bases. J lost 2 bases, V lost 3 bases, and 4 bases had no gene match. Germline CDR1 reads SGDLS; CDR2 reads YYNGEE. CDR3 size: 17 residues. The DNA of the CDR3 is TGTGCCAGCAGCGGGACTAGCGGGTGGCCTGGGGCCAACGTCCTGACTTTC. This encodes CASSGTSGWPGANVLTF.

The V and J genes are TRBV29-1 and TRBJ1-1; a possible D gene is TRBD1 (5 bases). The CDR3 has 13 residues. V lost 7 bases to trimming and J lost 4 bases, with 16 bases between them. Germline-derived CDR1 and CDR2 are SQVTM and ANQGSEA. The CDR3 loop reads CSAQWGESTEAFF. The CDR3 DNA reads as TGCAGCGCCCAATGGGGGGAATCCACTGAAGCTTTCTTT.

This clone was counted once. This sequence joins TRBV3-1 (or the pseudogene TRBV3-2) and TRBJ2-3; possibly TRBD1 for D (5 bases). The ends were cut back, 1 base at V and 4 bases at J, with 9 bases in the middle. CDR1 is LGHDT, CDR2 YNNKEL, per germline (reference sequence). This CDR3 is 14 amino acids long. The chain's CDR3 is CASSQAPGSDTQYF. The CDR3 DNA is TGTGCCAGCAGCCAAGCCCCAGGGTCAGATACGCAGTATTTT.

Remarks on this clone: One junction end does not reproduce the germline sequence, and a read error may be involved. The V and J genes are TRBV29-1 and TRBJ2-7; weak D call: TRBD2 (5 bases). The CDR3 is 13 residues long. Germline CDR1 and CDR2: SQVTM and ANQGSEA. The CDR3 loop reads CSVEDPGTSSGIF. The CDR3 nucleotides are TGCAGCGTTGAAGATCCGGGCACCTCCTCGGGAATTTTC.

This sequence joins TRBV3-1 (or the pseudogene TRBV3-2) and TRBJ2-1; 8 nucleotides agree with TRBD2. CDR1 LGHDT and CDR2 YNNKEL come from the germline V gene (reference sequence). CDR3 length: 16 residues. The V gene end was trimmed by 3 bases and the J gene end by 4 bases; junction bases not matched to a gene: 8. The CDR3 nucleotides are TGTGCCAGCAGCCAGAGTGGACTAGCAGGGTACAATGAGCAGTTCTTC. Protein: CASSQSGLAGYNEQFF.

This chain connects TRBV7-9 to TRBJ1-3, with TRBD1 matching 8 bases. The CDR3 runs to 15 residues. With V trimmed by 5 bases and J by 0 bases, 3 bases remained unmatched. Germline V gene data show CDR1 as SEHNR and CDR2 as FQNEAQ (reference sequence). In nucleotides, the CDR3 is TGTGCCAGCAGCCTAACAGGGGGCTCTGGAAACACCATATATTTT. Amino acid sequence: CASSLTGGSGNTIYF.

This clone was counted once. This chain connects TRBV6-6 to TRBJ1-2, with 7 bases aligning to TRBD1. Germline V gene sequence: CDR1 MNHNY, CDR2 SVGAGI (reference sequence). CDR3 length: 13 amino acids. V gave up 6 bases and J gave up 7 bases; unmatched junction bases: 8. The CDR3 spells CASSRQGSLGYTF. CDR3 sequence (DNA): TGTGCCAGCAGCCGACAGGGTTCTCTTGGCTACACCTTC.

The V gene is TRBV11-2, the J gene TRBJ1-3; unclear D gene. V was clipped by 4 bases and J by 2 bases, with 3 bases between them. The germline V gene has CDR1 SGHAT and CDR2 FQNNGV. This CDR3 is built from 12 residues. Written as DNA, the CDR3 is TGTGCCAGCAGCTCCGCTGGAAACACCATATATTTT. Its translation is CASSSAGNTIYF.

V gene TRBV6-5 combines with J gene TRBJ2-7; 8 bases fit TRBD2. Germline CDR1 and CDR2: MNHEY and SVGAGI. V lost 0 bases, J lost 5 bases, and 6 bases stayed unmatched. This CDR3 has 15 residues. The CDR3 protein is CASSYSGSGSHEQYF. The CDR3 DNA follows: TGTGCCAGCAGTTACTCAGGCAGCGGGAGCCACGAGCAGTACTTC.

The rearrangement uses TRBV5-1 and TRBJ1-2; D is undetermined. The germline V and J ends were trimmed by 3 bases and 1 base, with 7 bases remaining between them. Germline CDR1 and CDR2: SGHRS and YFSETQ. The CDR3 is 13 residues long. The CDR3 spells CASSSGSNYGYTF. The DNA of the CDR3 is TGCGCCAGCAGCTCCGGGAGTAACTATGGCTACACCTTC.

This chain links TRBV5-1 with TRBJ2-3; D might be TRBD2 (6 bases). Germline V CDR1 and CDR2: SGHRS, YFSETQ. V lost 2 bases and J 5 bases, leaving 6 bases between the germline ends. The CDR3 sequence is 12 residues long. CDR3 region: CASSFGGDTQYF. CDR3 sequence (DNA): TGCGCCAGCAGCTTCGGGGGAGATACGCAGTATTTT.

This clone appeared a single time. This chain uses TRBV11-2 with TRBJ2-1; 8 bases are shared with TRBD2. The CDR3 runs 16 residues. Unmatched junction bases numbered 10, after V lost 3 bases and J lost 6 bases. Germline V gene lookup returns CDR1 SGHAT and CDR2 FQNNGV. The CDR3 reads CASSLGPGLVSNEQFF. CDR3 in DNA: TGTGCCAGCAGCTTGGGGCCGGGACTAGTGAGCAATGAGCAGTTCTTC.